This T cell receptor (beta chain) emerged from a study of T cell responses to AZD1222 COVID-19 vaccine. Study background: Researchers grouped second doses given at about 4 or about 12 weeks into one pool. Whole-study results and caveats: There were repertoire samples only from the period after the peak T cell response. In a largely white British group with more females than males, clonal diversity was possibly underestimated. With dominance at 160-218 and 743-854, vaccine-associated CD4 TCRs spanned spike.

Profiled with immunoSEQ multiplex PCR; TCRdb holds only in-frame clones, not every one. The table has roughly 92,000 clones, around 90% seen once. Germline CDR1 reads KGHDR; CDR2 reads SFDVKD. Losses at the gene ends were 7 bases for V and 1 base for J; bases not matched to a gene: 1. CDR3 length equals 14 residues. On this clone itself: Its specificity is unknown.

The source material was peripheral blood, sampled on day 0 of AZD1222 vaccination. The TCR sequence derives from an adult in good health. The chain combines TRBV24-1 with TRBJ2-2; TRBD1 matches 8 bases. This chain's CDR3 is CATRGQVNTGELFF. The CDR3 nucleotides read TGTGCCACCAGGGGACAGGTGAACACCGGGGAGCTGTTTTTT.